Shown below are 14 T cell receptor beta chains from a single sample sequenced in a study of STAT3 mutations in large granular lymphocyte leukemia (dated by TCRdb to between 2018 and 2021). On the study overall, not on this receptor specifically: All T-LGLL patients had at least one immunodominant TCRbeta clonotype, and roughly half had multiple immunodominant subclonotypes.

Library construction relied on the immunoSEQ multiplex PCR assay. TCRdb re-hosts the immuneACCESS table, in-frame sequences only. Its copies lack some clones; in the studies checked, an unresolved V gene accounts for under half of them, and the cause for the rest is not known. Recorded for this sample are several thousand clones; roughly nine tenths of them occurred a single time. Around four fifths of the sample is held by the ten biggest clonotypes. These receptors are not linked to any known antigen. Sequences were obtained from peripheral blood mononuclear cells. Receptors were obtained from a man aged 80 or over with T-cell large granular lymphocyte leukemia. Some clones in this sample may be carry-over from other donors' samples. The age is the age at diagnosis.

This chain connects TRBV14 to TRBJ2-7; D is perhaps TRBD2 (6 bases). The V and J ends lost 1 base and 6 bases respectively, with 7 bases between them. The CDR3 runs 12 residues. The germline V gene encodes CDR1 SGHDN and CDR2 FVKESK. The CDR3 bases are TGTGCCAGCAGCCAAGTCGGGGGCGAGCAGTACTTC. Translated: CASSQVGGEQYF.

J is TRBJ2-7 and V is TRBV7-9, with TRBD1 matching over 12 bases. CDR1 is SEHNR, CDR2 FQNEAQ, per germline (reference sequence). Trimming at V came to 4 bases and at J to 6 bases, leaving 7 bases not matched to a gene. CDR3 length: 15 amino acids. CDR3 sequence reads: CASSYPGQGASEQYF. The DNA of the CDR3 is TGTGCCAGCAGCTATCCGGGACAGGGGGCATCCGAGCAGTACTTC.

The rearrangement uses TRBV30 and TRBJ1-4, with D unresolved. The CDR3 totals 14 residues. The germline V and J ends were trimmed by 0 bases and 3 bases, with 8 bases remaining between them. The germline gives CDR1 GTSNPN, CDR2 SVGIG (reference sequence). CDR3 sequence (DNA): TGTGCCTGGAGTGTGCAGGCTGCTAATGAAAAACTGTTTTTT. This gives the protein CAWSVQAANEKLFF.

V and J are TRBV7-8 and TRBJ1-2; 10 positions agree with TRBD1. V shed 4 bases and J 7 bases; nucleotides not matched to a gene: 9. CDR3 size: 15 residues. Germline V CDR1 and CDR2: SGHVS, FQNEAQ. In DNA, the CDR3 is TGTGCCAGCAGCTCCGGGACAGGGGCGACAGGTGGCTACACCTTC. Encoded protein: CASSSGTGATGGYTF.

This rearrangement joins TRBV29-1 to TRBJ2-7; D gene ambiguous. V gave up 5 bases and J gave up 0 bases, with 8 bases separating them. CDR3 size: 12 residues. The germline V gene encodes CDR1 SQVTM and CDR2 ANQGSEA. The CDR3 coding sequence is TGCAGCGTTCGAGAATTCTCCTACGAGCAGTACTTC. Amino acids: CSVREFSYEQYF.

The chain carries TRBV5-8 and TRBJ1-4; D not certain. Germline V gene data show CDR1 as SGHTS and CDR2 as YDEGEE. The CDR3 contains 13 residues. Between the trimmed V and J ends, which lost 3 bases and 7 bases, there was a span of 10 bases. CDR3 amino acids: CASSSGSSEKLFF. CDR3 DNA: TGTGCCAGCAGCTCAGGATCAAGTGAAAAACTGTTTTTT. The variable domain in full, with the rest retrieved from reference TRBV5-8 and TRBJ1-4, is EAGVTQSPTHLIKTRGQQATLRCSPISGHTSVYWYQQALGLGLQFLLWYDEGEERNRGNFPPRFSGRQFPNYSSELNVNALELEDSALYLCASSSGSSEKLFFGSGTQLSVL.

J is TRBJ1-2 and V is TRBV12-5; D not certain. The germline V gene encodes CDR1 LGHNT and CDR2 FRNRAP. The CDR3 extends over 11 amino acids. Trimming pared 2 bases from V and 13 bases from J, leaving 11 bases between. The CDR3 here is CASGLSVDCTF. The DNA of the CDR3 is TGTGCTAGTGGTTTGAGCGTGGATTGCACCTTC.

V usage is TRBV5-6 and J usage is TRBJ1-5; a weak D match, TRBD1 (5 bases). The CDR3 contains 15 residues. CDR1 and CDR2 (germline): SGHDT, YYEEEE. The V end lost 3 bases, the J end lost 7 bases, and 17 bases lay between the germline ends. In DNA form, the CDR3 reads TGTGCCAGCAGCTCCCTCCGGGACTGGCTGCAGCCCCAGCATTTT. This gives the protein CASSSLRDWLQPQHF.

The chain couples TRBV2 to TRBJ1-5, with D maybe TRBD1 (5 bases). Germline lookup yields CDR1 SNHLY and CDR2 FYNNEI. V lost 4 bases, J lost 5 bases, and 9 bases lay in between. The CDR3 extends over 13 amino acids. The CDR3 DNA sequence: TGTGCCAGCAGTGGGGGGACGGATCAGCCCCAGCATTTT. The encoded protein is CASSGGTDQPQHF.

This chain joins TRBV5-1 and TRBJ2-2; no reliable D call. V shed 0 bases and J shed 0 bases, with 6 bases lying between them. The germline V gene encodes CDR1 SGHRS and CDR2 YFSETQ. The CDR3 has 15 amino acids. The CDR3 reads CASSLADANTGELFF. The CDR3 coding sequence is TGCGCCAGCAGCTTGGCAGACGCGAACACCGGGGAGCTGTTTTTT.

The chain uses TRBV7-9 and TRBJ1-6, with D hard to call. Germline CDR1 is SEHNR and CDR2 is FQNEAQ (reference sequence). The germline V and J ends were trimmed by 2 bases and 7 bases, with 12 bases remaining between them. The CDR3 has 15 residues. CDR3 in DNA: TGTGCCAGCAGCTTAACGTCCCAGGCGAATTCACCCCTCCACTTT. Translating gives CASSLTSQANSPLHF.

The chain carries TRBV30 and TRBJ2-1; a weak D match, TRBD1 (6 bases). The CDR3 is 13 amino acids. The germline V gene encodes CDR1 GTSNPN and CDR2 SVGIG (reference sequence). V lost 4 bases and J 6 bases, leaving 13 bases between the germline ends. For the CDR3, the DNA is TGTGCCTGGAACGAAATCAGGGGCAATGAGCAGTTCTTC. Its protein is CAWNEIRGNEQFF.

The V gene is TRBV18, the J gene TRBJ1-2; no definite D call. The V end lost 6 bases, the J end lost 3 bases, and 20 bases lay between the germline ends. Germline V CDR1 and CDR2: KGHSH, LQKENI. CDR3 length: 16 residues. The CDR3 DNA follows: TGTGCCAGCTCCCCGCGGCCGGGGTCGGGTGACTATGGCTACACCTTC. Translation gives CASSPRPGSGDYGYTF.

This clone has a handful of counts. V usage is TRBV15 and J usage is TRBJ1-6; unclear D gene. The CDR3 length is 16 residues. Per germline, CDR1 LNHNV and CDR2 YYDKDF (reference sequence). V was clipped by 0 bases and J by 4 bases, with 10 bases between them. Here the CDR3 reads CATSRDPRRYNSPLHF. CDR3 DNA sequence: TGTGCCACCAGCAGAGATCCAAGGAGGTATAATTCACCCCTCCACTTT.